These T cell receptor beta chains were read from a single sample in a study of blood T cell repertoires in COVID-19. The repertoire was sequenced with immunoSEQ multiplex PCR; TCRdb's copy has only in-frame clones and lacks some. The table lists 100,000 to 120,000 clones, 81% of them singletons, with under 40% in the top ten. The sequenced material came from peripheral blood. The receptor source for this set is a man aged 80 or over with acute or convalescent COVID-19. CDR3s include the opening cysteine and the closing phenylalanine or tryptophan. The D gene is left open where the match is weak. Rows may omit the clone size; those that give it use once, few, many or a size class.

TRBV5-1	.	TRBJ2-2	.	CASSRTVANTGELFF	TGCGCCAGCAGCCGGACAGTAGCGAACACCGGGGAGCTGTTTTTT
TRBV7-2	.	TRBJ1-2	TRBD1	CASSPQGGNGYTF	TGTGCCAGCAGCCCACAGGGGGGAAATGGCTACACCTTC
TRBV6-6	.	TRBJ2-1	.	CASSSDPSSVGEQFF	TGTGCCAGCAGTTCCGACCCCTCTAGCGTGGGTGAGCAGTTCTTC
TRBV5-1	.	TRBJ2-5	TRBD1	CASSWKGTGDETQYF	TGCGCCAGCAGCTGGAAAGGGACAGGGGATGAGACCCAGTACTTC
TRBV6-5	once	TRBJ2-5	TRBD1	CASSWTGAGETQYF	TGTGCCAGCAGCTGGACAGGGGCCGGAGAGACCCAGTACTTC
TRBV6-1	.	TRBJ1-4	.	CASSEQGYEKLFF	TGTGCCAGCAGTGAACAGGGATATGAAAAACTGTTTTTT
TRBV10-3	.	TRBJ1-5	TRBD1	CAISDVGTGSNQPQHF	TGTGCCATCAGTGATGTCGGGACAGGGAGCAATCAGCCCCAGCATTTT
TRBV29-1	.	TRBJ1-2	.	CSVLGQFLYGYTF	TGCAGCGTCCTAGGACAATTTCTCTATGGCTACACCTTC
TRBV18	.	TRBJ2-2	.	CANSRGGANTGELFF	TGTGCCAACTCCCGAGGAGGAGCGAACACCGGGGAGCTGTTTTTT
TRBV19	.	TRBJ2-1	.	CASSLGSSYNEQFF	TGTGCCAGTAGTCTAGGGAGCTCCTACAATGAGCAGTTCTTC
TRBV7-9	.	TRBJ1-1	TRBD1	CASSLLQGADTEAFF	TGTGCCAGCAGCTTATTACAGGGGGCTGACACTGAAGCTTTCTTT
TRBV7-2	.	TRBJ2-2	TRBD1	CASSFPGTGNGELFF	TGTGCCAGCAGCTTTCCCGGGACAGGGAACGGGGAGCTGTTTTTT
TRBV28	once	TRBJ1-1	TRBD1	CASSLTGGAVKAFF	TGTGCCAGCAGTTTGACAGGGGGCGCGGTGAAAGCTTTCTTT
TRBV11-2	once	TRBJ2-7	TRBD1	CASSSMGQGKVYEQYF	TGTGCCAGCAGCTCAATGGGACAGGGAAAAGTTTACGAGCAGTACTTC
TRBV9	.	TRBJ1-2	.	CASSVSRGDYGYTF	TGTGCCAGCAGCGTAAGCAGGGGCGACTATGGCTACACCTTC
TRBV2	.	TRBJ2-3	TRBD1	CASMKQGTTDTQYF	TGTGCCAGCATGAAACAGGGGACCACAGATACGCAGTATTTT
TRBV29-1	.	TRBJ1-1	.	CSVDWQGDTEAFF	TGCAGCGTTGATTGGCAGGGCGACACTGAAGCTTTCTTT
TRBV5-8	.	TRBJ2-7	.	CASSLRGRAYEQYF	TGTGCCAGCAGCTTGAGGGGCAGAGCCTACGAGCAGTACTTC
TRBV28	.	TRBJ1-5	.	CASSLLDIYSNQPQHF	TGTGCCAGCAGTTTATTAGACATCTATAGCAATCAGCCCCAGCATTTT
TRBV4-3	.	TRBJ1-4	.	CASSPPGTTNEKLFF	TGCGCCAGCAGCCCACCGGGAACAACTAATGAAAAACTGTTTTTT
TRBV30	.	TRBJ2-1	TRBD2	CAWSVPYGGLATGVGNEQFF	TGTGCCTGGAGTGTACCCTACGGTGGACTAGCAACGGGGGTAGGAAATGAGCAGTTCTTC
TRBV18	.	TRBJ1-5	.	CASSLSTGSRLQPQHF	TGTGCCAGCTCACTTTCGACAGGCTCCCGCTTGCAGCCCCAGCATTTT
TRBV6-5	.	TRBJ2-1	TRBD2	CASRITSGSYNEQFF	TGTGCCAGCAGAATAACTAGCGGAAGTTACAATGAGCAGTTCTTC
TRBV28	.	TRBJ1-2	.	CASSLSPEGYTF	TGTGCCAGCAGTCTCTCTCCGGAGGGCTACACCTTC
TRBV4-3	few	TRBJ2-2	TRBD2	CASSQDMVGGPPGELFF	TGCGCCAGCAGCCAAGATATGGTGGGAGGGCCTCCCGGGGAGCTGTTTTTT
TRBV7-9	.	TRBJ1-4	TRBD1	CASSLGQGGEKLFF	TGTGCCAGCAGCTTGGGACAGGGTGGAGAAAAACTGTTTTTT
TRBV12-3/TRBV12-4	.	TRBJ2-7	.	CASSFLGAEQYF	TGTGCCAGCAGTTTCCTGGGGGCCGAGCAGTACTTC
TRBV28	.	TRBJ1-1	.	CASSPTGRLVTEAFF	TGTGCCAGCAGCCCCACAGGCAGGTTAGTCACTGAAGCTTTCTTT
TRBV15	few	TRBJ2-2	TRBD2	CATSRGTSGDTGELFF	TGTGCCACCAGCAGAGGGACTAGCGGGGACACCGGGGAGCTGTTTTTT
TRBV6-1	.	TRBJ1-1	.	CASSEGSAGRTEAFF	TGTGCCAGCAGTGAAGGGTCGGCAGGAAGGACTGAAGCTTTCTTT
TRBV19	.	TRBJ2-5	TRBD1	CASQRTGAVETQYF	TGTGCCAGTCAGAGGACAGGGGCGGTGGAGACCCAGTACTTC
TRBV7-2	many	TRBJ1-2	.	CASSLALARRGSYGYTF	TGTGCCAGCAGCTTAGCGCTGGCTCGACGGGGGAGCTATGGCTACACCTTC
TRBV6-1	once	TRBJ2-2	.	CASSEQVRELFF	TGTGCCAGCAGTGAACAGGTTAGGGAGCTGTTTTTT
TRBV28	.	TRBJ1-1	TRBD1	CASSLGQVNTEAFF	TGTGCCAGCAGTTTAGGACAGGTTAACACTGAAGCTTTCTTT
TRBV6-5	.	TRBJ2-7	.	CASRLNYEQYF	TGTGCCAGCCGACTTAACTACGAGCAGTACTTC
TRBV27	.	TRBJ2-2	.	CASSPPYTGELFF	TGTGCCAGCAGTCCCCCCTACACCGGGGAGCTGTTTTTT
TRBV12-3/TRBV12-4	.	TRBJ2-7	.	CASSLAGVYEQYF	TGTGCCAGCAGTTTAGCGGGAGTCTACGAGCAGTACTTC
TRBV30	.	TRBJ1-5	TRBD1	CAWSSTGGQPQHF	TGTGCCTGGAGTAGCACAGGGGGACAGCCCCAGCATTTT
TRBV28	.	TRBJ2-3	TRBD2	CASSSAGTSGRALDTQYF	TGTGCCAGCAGTTCAGCCGGGACTAGCGGGAGGGCCTTGGATACGCAGTATTTT
TRBV7-6	.	TRBJ2-1	.	CASTHRESGQNSYNEQFF	TGTGCCAGCACCCACAGGGAAAGCGGCCAGAACTCCTACAATGAGCAGTTCTTC
TRBV27	.	TRBJ2-3	TRBD2	CASSPGLATDTQYF	TGTGCCAGCAGCCCAGGACTAGCGACAGATACGCAGTATTTT